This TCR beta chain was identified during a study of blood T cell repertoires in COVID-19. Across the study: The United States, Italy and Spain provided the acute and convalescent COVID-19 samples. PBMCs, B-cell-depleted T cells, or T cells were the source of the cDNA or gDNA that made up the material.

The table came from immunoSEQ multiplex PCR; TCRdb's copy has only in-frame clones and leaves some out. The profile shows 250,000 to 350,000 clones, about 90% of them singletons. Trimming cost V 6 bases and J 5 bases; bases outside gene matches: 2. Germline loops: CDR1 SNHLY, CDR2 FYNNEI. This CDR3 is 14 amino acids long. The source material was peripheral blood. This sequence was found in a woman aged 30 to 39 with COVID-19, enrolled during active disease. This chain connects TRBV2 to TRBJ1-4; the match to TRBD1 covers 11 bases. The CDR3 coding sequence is TGTGCCAGCAGCGGGACAGGGGGAAATGAAAAACTGTTTTTT. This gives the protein CASSGTGGNEKLFF.